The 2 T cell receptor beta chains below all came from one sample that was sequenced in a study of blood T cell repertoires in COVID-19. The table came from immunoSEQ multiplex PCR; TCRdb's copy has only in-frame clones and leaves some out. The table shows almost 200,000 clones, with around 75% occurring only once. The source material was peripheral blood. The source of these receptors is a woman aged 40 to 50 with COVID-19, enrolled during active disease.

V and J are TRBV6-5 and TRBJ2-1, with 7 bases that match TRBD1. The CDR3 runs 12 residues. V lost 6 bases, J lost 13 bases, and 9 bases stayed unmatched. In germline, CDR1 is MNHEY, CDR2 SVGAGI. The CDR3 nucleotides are TGTGCCAGCAGAGCAGGACAGGATACCCAGTTCTTC. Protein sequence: CASRAGQDTQFF.

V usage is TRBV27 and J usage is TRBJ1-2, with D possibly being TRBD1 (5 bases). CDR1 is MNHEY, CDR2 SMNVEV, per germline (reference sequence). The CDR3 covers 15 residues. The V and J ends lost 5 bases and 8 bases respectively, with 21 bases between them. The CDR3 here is CASSLSGGGYLGYTF. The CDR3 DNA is TGTGCCAGCAGTCTTTCCGGGGGAGGGTACTTAGGCTACACCTTC.